A selection of T cell receptor beta chains follows, all from one sample in a study of blood T cell repertoires in COVID-19. Sequencing used immunoSEQ multiplex PCR; TCRdb keeps in-frame clones, though not all of them. The sample carries 10,000 to 15,000 clones, 83% recorded once. The sequenced sample consisted of peripheral blood. All receptors come from a man in his forties with active or convalescent COVID-19. Both conserved end residues are part of each CDR3. The D gene is left open where the match is weak. Only some rows state a clone size, as once, few, many or a class for expanded clones.

clone size | J gene | D gene | V gene | CDR3 DNA | CDR3 protein
- | TRBJ2-7 | TRBD2 | TRBV19 | TGTGCCAGTAGTATTTTGGGGGGGGAGGATAACGAGCAGTACTTC | CASSILGGEDNEQYF
- | TRBJ2-3 | TRBD2 | TRBV5-1 | TGCGCCAGCAGCCTGGGACTAGCGGGAGTGGGCACAGATACGCAGTATTTT | CASSLGLAGVGTDTQYF
- | TRBJ1-1 | TRBD1 | TRBV6-2/TRBV6-3 | TGTGCCAGCAGCTCAGGGGGCGGCACTGAAGCTTTCTTT | CASSSGGGTEAFF
- | TRBJ2-7 | - | TRBV18 | TGTGCCAGCTCCACACAGGGCTACGAGCAGTACTTC | CASSTQGYEQYF
- | TRBJ1-2 | - | TRBV14 | TGTGCCAGCAGCCAAGCCCGGTATCGGGGCTACACCTTC | CASSQARYRGYTF
- | TRBJ2-1 | TRBD2 | TRBV14 | TGTGCCAGCACTCGGGGGGGGATGAGCTCCTACAATGAGCAGTTCTTC | CASTRGGMSSYNEQFF
- | TRBJ1-2 | TRBD1 | TRBV18 | TGTGCCAGCTCACCACTGGGGACAGGGGGTGTTAGCTATGGCTACACCTTC | CASSPLGTGGVSYGYTF
- | TRBJ2-1 | TRBD2 | TRBV7-2 | TGTGCCAGCAGCTTAGTCGGGAGGGCCGAAAATGAGCAGTTCTTC | CASSLVGRAENEQFF
- | TRBJ1-5 | TRBD1 | TRBV6-5 | TGTGCCAGCAGCGCAACAGGGGAAGTTCAGCCCCAGCATTTT | CASSATGEVQPQHF
- | TRBJ2-5 | - | TRBV5-6 | TGTGCCAGCAGCTCGGGACTGTTCCAAGAGACCCAGTACTTC | CASSSGLFQETQYF
- | TRBJ2-1 | TRBD2 | TRBV10-3 | TGTGCCATCAGTGGGGGACTAGCGGGAGGTCACAATGAGCAGTTCTTC | CAISGGLAGGHNEQFF
- | TRBJ2-1 | - | TRBV3-1/TRBV3-2 | TGTGCCAGCAGCGGGGGGTGGGATGAGCAGTTCTTC | CASSGGWDEQFF
- | TRBJ2-1 | TRBD2 | TRBV7-3 | TGTGCCAGCAGCCTAGGACTAGCGGTCGACAATGAGCAGTTCTTC | CASSLGLAVDNEQFF
once | TRBJ1-1 | - | TRBV3-1/TRBV3-2 | TGTGCCAGCAGCCAAGCCCTCACTGAAGCTTTCTTT | CASSQALTEAFF
- | TRBJ2-3 | TRBD2 | TRBV2 | TGTGCCAGCAGGAGATGGACTAGCGGGAGGGGTACAGATACGCAGTATTTT | CASRRWTSGRGTDTQYF
- | TRBJ1-2 | TRBD1 | TRBV19 | TGTGCCAGCACGACAGGGAACAACTATGGCTACACCTTC | CASTTGNNYGYTF
- | TRBJ2-7 | TRBD1 | TRBV11-1 | TGTGCCAGCAGCTTAGCGAGGGGGCCTCCCTACGAGCAGTACTTC | CASSLARGPPYEQYF
large | TRBJ2-7 | TRBD2 | TRBV4-3 | TGCGCCAGCAGTACTAGCGGGGAAGCCTACGAGCAGTACTTC | CASSTSGEAYEQYF
- | TRBJ1-4 | TRBD1 | TRBV9 | TGTGCCAGCAGCGCAACCGGGACAGAAAATGAAAAACTGTTTTTT | CASSATGTENEKLFF
- | TRBJ2-1 | TRBD2 | TRBV6-2/TRBV6-3 | TGTGCCAGCAGTCACGGGGAAAGACTAGCGGGAAGAAGGGATGAGCAGTTCTTC | CASSHGERLAGRRDEQFF
once | TRBJ2-2 | - | TRBV7-9 | TGTGCCAGCAGCCTAGGGGCAGCTACCGGGGAGCTGTTTTTT | CASSLGAATGELFF
- | TRBJ2-1 | TRBD2 | TRBV12-5 | TGTGCTAGTGGACTTAAGACTAGCGGGGGTGGAACCTACAATGAGCAGTTCTTC | CASGLKTSGGGTYNEQFF
- | TRBJ2-5 | - | TRBV18 | TGTGCCAGCTCACCCGGCACAGGGAGGGGTCAAGAGACCCAGTACTTC | CASSPGTGRGQETQYF
- | TRBJ2-3 | TRBD1 | TRBV5-6 | TGTGCCAGCAGCTGGGGGACAGGGGCGATAGATACGCAGTATTTT | CASSWGTGAIDTQYF
- | TRBJ2-1 | TRBD2 | TRBV7-8 | TGTGCCAGCAGTCGAAAGCGGGAGGGCCGGGACAATGAGCAGTTCTTC | CASSRKREGRDNEQFF
- | TRBJ2-1 | TRBD2 | TRBV30 | TGTGCCTGGACAGCTAGCGGTGAGCAGTTCTTC | CAWTASGEQFF
- | TRBJ1-5 | - | TRBV6-1 | TGTGCCAGCAGTGAACCGTCCCGGGGAGTAAGCAATCAGCCCCAGCATTTT | CASSEPSRGVSNQPQHF
- | TRBJ1-1 | TRBD1 | TRBV6-4 | TGTGCCAGCAAAAAAAGCTCTGGGACAGGGGATTTGAACACTGAAGCTTTCTTT | CASKKSSGTGDLNTEAFF
- | TRBJ1-4 | - | TRBV7-9 | TGTGCCAGCAGCTTAGTTACAGGGAATAATGAAAAACTGTTTTTT | CASSLVTGNNEKLFF
- | TRBJ1-1 | - | TRBV2 | TGTGCCAGCAGTCCGGGAATCAACACTGAAGCTTTCTTT | CASSPGINTEAFF
- | TRBJ2-5 | - | TRBV19 | TGTGCCAGTAGTATAGATGGAGGAGGTTTTGGGCAAGAGACCCAGTACTTC | CASSIDGGGFGQETQYF
- | TRBJ2-1 | - | TRBV9 | TGTGCCAGCAGCGTAGCGGGAGTTGACTTGGTCTTC | CASSVAGVDLVF
once | TRBJ1-4 | - | TRBV2 | TGTGCCAGCAGTTTTCAAAGAGTAGCTAATGAAAAACTGTTTTTT | CASSFQRVANEKLFF
- | TRBJ2-7 | TRBD1 | TRBV18 | TGTGCCAGCTCCCCGGGACAGGGGGACTACGAGCAGTACTTC | CASSPGQGDYEQYF
- | TRBJ2-1 | - | TRBV6-1 | TGTGCCAGCAGTGAAGAAGCGGGCCTGCCCTACAATGAGCAGTTCTTC | CASSEEAGLPYNEQFF
- | TRBJ2-1 | - | TRBV7-8 | TGTGCCAGCAGCTCGGAGGACGCTAGCTCCTACAATGAGCAGTTCTTC | CASSSEDASSYNEQFF
- | TRBJ1-1 | - | TRBV29-1 | TGCAGCGTTGCCCGCAGAATGAACACTGAAGCTTTCTTT | CSVARRMNTEAFF
- | TRBJ2-5 | - | TRBV24-1 | TGTGCCACCAGTGATCGGGGGGAGACCCAGTACTTC | CATSDRGETQYF
- | TRBJ2-7 | TRBD1 | TRBV27 | TGTGCCAGCAGTCCCGGGACAGGCTACTACGAGCAGTACTTC | CASSPGTGYYEQYF
- | TRBJ2-7 | TRBD1 | TRBV4-1 | TGCGCCAGCAGCCAAGTGGACAGGGAGGAGGACGAGCAGTACTTC | CASSQVDREEDEQYF
- | TRBJ1-4 | TRBD1 | TRBV4-1 | TGCGCCAGCAGCCAAGGACAGGGGAATGAAAAACTGTTTTTT | CASSQGQGNEKLFF
- | TRBJ1-3 | - | TRBV19 | TGTGCCAGTAGTGGAGGACAGTCGATGGGTGCCGGAAACACCATATATTTT | CASSGGQSMGAGNTIYF
few | TRBJ1-4 | - | TRBV21-1 | TGTGCCAGCAGCTCCCTTGGAGACCTTAGGGAAAAACTGTTTTTT | CASSSLGDLREKLFF
- | TRBJ2-5 | - | TRBV5-1 | TGCGCCAGCAGTTTCCAGGGCGATAAAGAGACCCAGTACTTC | CASSFQGDKETQYF
few | TRBJ2-7 | TRBD2 | TRBV3-1/TRBV3-2 | TGTGCCCCGGGCGGGAGATCCCTCTACGAGCAGTACTTC | CAPGGRSLYEQYF
- | TRBJ1-1 | TRBD1 | TRBV6-7 | TGTGCCAGCAGTTTAAGGACAGGGGTGAACACTGAAGCTTTCTTT | CASSLRTGVNTEAFF
- | TRBJ1-1 | TRBD1 | TRBV6-5 | TGTGCCAGCAGGGACCGACAGGGGGCGGGAGCTTTCTTT | CASRDRQGAGAFF
- | TRBJ2-2 | - | TRBV24-1 | TGTGCCACCAGTGATTTCGAGGGAAACACCGGGGAGCTGTTTTTT | CATSDFEGNTGELFF
once | TRBJ2-7 | - | TRBV7-8 | TGTGCCAGCAGGATAGACCGGGGGAGCTCCTACGAGCAGTACTTC | CASRIDRGSSYEQYF
- | TRBJ1-1 | - | TRBV4-3 | TGCGCCAGCAGCCAAGATATGTTGGCCCCTGAAGCTTTCTTT | CASSQDMLAPEAFF
- | TRBJ2-7 | - | TRBV5-1 | TGCGCCAGCAGCATCGGACTTGGCGCCTACGAGCAGTACTTC | CASSIGLGAYEQYF
- | TRBJ1-6 | TRBD1 | TRBV30 | TGTGCCTGGAGTCGACCGGGACAGGGAAGTTCACCCCTCCACTTT | CAWSRPGQGSSPLHF
- | TRBJ2-7 | TRBD1 | TRBV6-2/TRBV6-3 | TGTGCCAGCAGTTACTCCGGTGGGGACAGGGGAGGCTACGAGCAGTACTTC | CASSYSGGDRGGYEQYF
- | TRBJ1-1 | TRBD1 | TRBV25-1 | TGTGCCAGCAGTGAATTCGACAGGGTGGGCACTGAAGCTTTCTTT | CASSEFDRVGTEAFF
- | TRBJ1-4 | - | TRBV9 | TGTGCCAGCAGCGTATCACAGGCTAATGAAAAACTGTTTTTT | CASSVSQANEKLFF